This passage covers 19 T cell receptor beta chains from one sample sequenced in a study of low-dose radiotherapy and immunotherapy resistance in tumors. Time point meaning: before trial treatment. Primers used for first-strand cDNA, a TRAV- and TRBV-specific set, covered both alpha and beta chains. TCR amplification involved 20 PCR cycles with a constant-region primer and V-primer adapter. One entry per CDR3 protein results from TCRdb running MiXCR on the reads. In the table there are over 65,000 distinct CDR3 sequences, 15% to 20% of which are singletons. The sample was PBMCs, taken before treatment. The receptors originated from a male donor with prostate cancer.

This clonotype appeared many times. This chain uses TRBV2 with TRBJ2-7; the D call may be TRBD1 or TRBD2 (5 bases each). The CDR3 is 15 residues long. Looked up from germline, CDR1 is SNHLY and CDR2 is FYNNEI. Trimming removed 6 bases at V and 2 bases at J, with 17 bases between. CDR3 loop: CASRGTGGRAYEQYF. In DNA, the CDR3 is TGTGCCAGCAGGGGGACGGGTGGCAGGGCCTACGAGCAGTACTTC.

The J gene is TRBJ2-7, the V gene TRBV7-9; 11 positions match TRBD1. The germline V gene has CDR1 SEHNR and CDR2 FQNEAQ (reference sequence). J gave up 3 bases and V 5 bases, and 9 bases lay outside the gene matches. This CDR3 has 16 residues. The CDR3 sequence: CASSTTPGTGGYEQYF. DNA for the CDR3: TGTGCCAGCAGCACCACGCCTGGGACAGGGGGCTACGAGCAGTACTTC.

This clonotype was counted ten times or more. The V and J genes are TRBV20-1 and TRBJ2-7; a possible D gene is TRBD1 (6 bases). This CDR3 has 14 amino acids. The V end was cut by 5 bases, the J end by 6 bases, with 20 bases between. Germline assignment: CDR1 DFQATT and CDR2 SNEGSKA (reference sequence). In nucleotides, the CDR3 is TGCAGTGCTCCGACCGGGACACGAGGAGTCGAGCAGTACTTC. Residues: CSAPTGTRGVEQYF.

The chain joins TRBV28 to TRBJ2-3, with 10 bases identical to TRBD2. The CDR3 extends over 18 amino acids. The germline gives CDR1 MDHEN, CDR2 SYDVKM. V shed 4 bases, J shed 0 bases, and the junction held 10 bases outside the gene matches. The CDR3, as DNA: TGTGCCAGCAGTTCCCGACTAGCGGGCATTACTAGCACAGATACGCAGTATTTT. Translating it yields CASSSRLAGITSTDTQYF.

In its sample, this clonotype was seen many times. The chain has TRBV4-2 and TRBJ2-3; 7 bases line up with TRBD2. The CDR3 loop spans 17 amino acids. Germline CDR1 LGHNA, CDR2 YNFKEQ. Trimming at V came to 0 bases and at J to 4 bases, leaving 10 bases not matched to a gene. The CDR3 here is CASSQEGGRGGADTQYF. The CDR3 DNA reads TGTGCCAGCAGCCAAGAGGGAGGGCGGGGTGGCGCAGATACGCAGTATTTT.

This clonotype was picked up many times. The genes are TRBV10-3 and TRBJ2-2; maybe TRBD2 (6 bases). The germline CDR1 and CDR2 sequences are ENHRY and SYGVKD. This CDR3 has 17 residues. V dropped 2 bases and J dropped 1 base, with 14 bases sitting between them. CDR3: CAISEEAGTGNTGELFF. CDR3 DNA: TGTGCCATCAGTGAGGAGGCGGGGACGGGGAACACCGGGGAGCTGTTTTTT.

This clonotype appeared many times. In nucleotides, the CDR3 is TGTGCCAGCAGCGTCTTTCCTAGCACAGATACGCAGTATTTT. It specifies CASSVFPSTDTQYF. This chain joins TRBV9 and TRBJ2-3; D remains unclear. Germline assignment: CDR1 SGDLS and CDR2 YYNGEE. The V gene lost 2 bases and the J gene lost 0 bases, with 7 bases spanning the gap. The CDR3 has 14 residues.

With respect to this clonotype: A far larger clone is off by one base, so a read error is likely. The rearrangement uses TRBV13 and TRBJ2-3; 8 bases align to TRBD2. The CDR3 is made up of 14 amino acids. V lost 6 bases to trimming and J lost 6 bases; unmatched junction nucleotides: 8. CDR1 is PRHDT, CDR2 FYEKMQ, per germline (reference sequence). CDR3 protein: CASSEGTGGDTQYF. The DNA for the CDR3 is TGTGCCAGCAGTGAGGGCACGGGGGGGGATACGCAGTATTTT.

This clonotype was seen repeatedly, ten times or more. The chain recombines TRBV21-1 with TRBJ1-1. TRBV21-1 is annotated as a pseudogene. This CDR3 contains 15 residues. CDR3 amino acids: CASSNTSRGGPEAFF. CDR3 DNA sequence: TGTGCCAGCAGCAACACCTCCAGGGGAGGTCCCGAAGCTTTCTTT.

The rearrangement links TRBV11-2 to TRBJ2-2; D unresolved. Germline assignment: CDR1 SGHAT and CDR2 FQNNGV. V lost 4 bases and J 7 bases, leaving 13 bases between the germline ends. This CDR3 is built from 14 residues. CDR3 coding DNA: TGTGCCAGCAGCTCGAGGACGGCTGGCGGGGAGCTGTTTTTT. Encoded protein: CASSSRTAGGELFF.

This clonotype was counted many times. The rearrangement uses TRBV19 and TRBJ1-2; 7 nucleotides agree with TRBD1. CDR3 size: 14 residues. With V trimmed by 8 bases and J by 2 bases, 8 bases remained unmatched. Germline lookup yields CDR1 LNHDA and CDR2 SQIVND (reference sequence). The CDR3 protein is CASHKPGQNYGYTF. CDR3 bases: TGTGCCAGTCACAAACCGGGACAGAACTATGGCTACACCTTC.

This clonotype was detected ten times or more. The chain combines TRBV27 with TRBJ1-1; TRBD1 agrees at 9 bases. Trimming removed 7 bases from V and 2 bases from J; junction bases left unmatched: 8. This CDR3 has 15 residues. Germline V gene lookup returns CDR1 MNHEY and CDR2 SMNVEV (reference sequence). The CDR3 DNA is TGTGCCAGCACTGACCCGGGACAGGGAAACACTGAAGCTTTCTTT. Its protein is CASTDPGQGNTEAFF.

This clonotype was seen many times. This chain connects TRBV20-1 to TRBJ2-3; D not resolved. Trimming took 3 bases from V and 0 from J, leaving 13 bases between them. The CDR3 consists of 15 residues. Germline lookup yields CDR1 DFQATT and CDR2 SNEGSKA (reference sequence). The CDR3 bases are TGCAGTGCTAGTTATGGCGGAACTAGCACAGATACGCAGTATTTT. Protein sequence: CSASYGGTSTDTQYF.

V and J are TRBV2 and TRBJ1-5, with D tentatively TRBD1 (5 bases). The V and J ends lost 6 bases and 2 bases respectively, with 26 bases between them. The CDR3 loop spans 19 amino acids. Germline CDR1 SNHLY, CDR2 FYNNEI. CDR3 nucleotides: TGTGCCAGCAGCGGAACGGGCATCTTGTCGGCGGGGCGCAATCAGCCCCAGCATTTT. It is translated as CASSGTGILSAGRNQPQHF.

This clonotype was found many times. CDR3 in DNA: TGTGCCAGCAGCTTAGATGGTCCTAAGCAGTTCTTC. Its protein product is CASSLDGPKQFF. The V call is TRBV7-2, the J call TRBJ2-1; D gene uncertain. Trimming took off 1 base at V and 11 bases at J, with 9 bases between the two ends. The germline V gene encodes CDR1 SGHTA and CDR2 FQGNSA. The CDR3 loop spans 12 amino acids.

This clonotype was seen many times. The chain recombines TRBV5-4 with TRBJ1-2; maybe TRBD1 (6 bases). CDR3 size: 15 residues. V lost 2 bases and J 4 bases, leaving 15 bases between the germline ends. Germline assignment: CDR1 SGHNT and CDR2 YYREEE (reference sequence). The CDR3 coding sequence is TGTGCCAGCAGCTTTGGGGAGCGACAGGTCTATGGCTACACCTTC. This translates into CASSFGERQVYGYTF.

This clonotype has ten or more counts. The J gene is TRBJ2-2, the V gene TRBV6-4, with TRBD2 identical over 7 bases. V gave up 2 bases and J gave up 7 bases; unmatched junction bases: 7. Per the germline V gene, CDR1 is MRHNA and CDR2 is SNTAGT. The CDR3 is 15 amino acids. The CDR3 loop is CASSDGASGGGELFF. CDR3 bases: TGTGCCAGCAGTGACGGGGCTAGCGGAGGCGGGGAGCTGTTTTTT.

This clonotype was seen repeatedly, ten times or more. The gene calls are TRBV5-6 and TRBJ1-5; D uncertain. The CDR3 extends over 10 amino acids. V lost 6 bases, J lost 5 bases, and 3 bases lay in between. Germline loops: CDR1 SGHDT, CDR2 YYEEEE. CDR3 bases: TGTGCCAGCAATCATCAGCCCCAGCATTTT. Its translation is CASNHQPQHF.

This clonotype was observed many times. This sequence joins TRBV30 and TRBJ1-6; D is unclear. The V end lost 0 bases, the J end lost 9 bases, and 15 bases lay between the germline ends. CDR1 is GTSNPN, CDR2 SVGIG, per germline (reference sequence). There are 15 residues in the CDR3. CDR3 loop: CAWSVSGELPSPLHF. DNA for the CDR3: TGTGCCTGGAGTGTATCTGGGGAGTTGCCTTCACCCCTCCACTTT.